Below, one TCR beta chain is given with its context. These data originate in a study of blood T cell repertoires in COVID-19. Study in general: Acute-phase and convalescent COVID-19 samples originated in the United States, Italy and Spain. PBMCs, B-cell-depleted T cells, or T cells provided the cDNA or gDNA that made up the material.

Trimming took 0 bases from V and 3 from J, leaving 9 bases between them. The CDR3 contains 14 residues. Germline V gives CDR1 SGHDN, CDR2 FVKESK. In the original processing: Cell counts per sample came from amplifying reference gene primers. Assay: immunoSEQ multiplex PCR; the TCRdb copy retains only in-frame clones and omits some. Clonal size and the V and J genes are those of that table, whereas D and trimming came from the DNA. The repertoire holds 190,000 or so clones, with roughly 84% as singletons. This clonotype originated in a woman of 80 years or more with acute or convalescent COVID-19. The V call is TRBV14, the J call TRBJ2-7, with D uncertain. Sequencing was performed on peripheral blood. CDR3 region: CASSQDFSRYEQYF. The CDR3 DNA follows: TGTGCCAGCAGCCAAGATTTTTCCCGCTACGAGCAGTACTTC. Full variable domain (outside the CDR3, taken from reference TRBV14 and TRBJ2-7): EAGVTQFPSHSVIEKGQTVTLRCDPISGHDNLYWYRRVMGKEIKFLLHFVKESKQDESGMPNNRFLAERTGGTYSTLKVQPAELEDSGVYFCASSQDFSRYEQYFGPGTRLTVT.